Shown below are 2 T cell receptor beta chains from a single sample sequenced in a study of regulatory T cells in long-lasting Graves disease. Library construction for TCR beta used iRepertoire HTBI primers and Arm-PCR of CDR3 regions. TCRdb recomputed calls from the multiplex PCR reads with MiXCR, one row per CDR3 protein. The profile shows hundreds of thousands of distinct CDR3 sequences, roughly 14% of them singletons. Time point reported: newly diagnosed GD, antithyroid drugs for less than 3 months. From PBMCs, RNA was extracted and then used to make the TCR library. This sample also appeared in a second study, on T cells in Graves' hyperthyroidism and ophthalmopathy.

The sequenced sample was peripheral blood mononuclear cells (PBMCs), obtained at new diagnosis, from a patient treated with antithyroid drugs. Source of these receptors: a young man with Graves disease.

Details on this clonotype: This could be a read error, since a much larger clone is one nucleotide away. V is TRBV27 and J is TRBJ2-7; 8 bases match TRBD2. This CDR3 spans 14 amino acids. Germline CDR1 is MNHEY and CDR2 is SMNVEV (reference sequence). J gave up 9 bases and V 0 bases, and 7 bases lay outside the gene matches. The DNA of the CDR3 is TGTGCCAGCAGTTTATCGTACCCGGGGGGGTGGCAGTACTTC. Translating gives CASSLSYPGGWQYF.

In regard to this clonotype: Given a much more abundant clone one base away, this may be a read error. The chain is built from TRBV29-1 and TRBJ2-1, with D hard to call. Germline-derived CDR1 and CDR2 are SQVTM and ANQGSEA. V was shortened by 5 bases and J by 2 bases, with 13 bases between the two germline ends. The CDR3 extends over 14 amino acids. CDR3: CSVYGPSPYNEQFF. The DNA of the CDR3 is TGCAGCGTTTACGGGCCGAGCCCCTACAATGAGCAGTTCTTC.